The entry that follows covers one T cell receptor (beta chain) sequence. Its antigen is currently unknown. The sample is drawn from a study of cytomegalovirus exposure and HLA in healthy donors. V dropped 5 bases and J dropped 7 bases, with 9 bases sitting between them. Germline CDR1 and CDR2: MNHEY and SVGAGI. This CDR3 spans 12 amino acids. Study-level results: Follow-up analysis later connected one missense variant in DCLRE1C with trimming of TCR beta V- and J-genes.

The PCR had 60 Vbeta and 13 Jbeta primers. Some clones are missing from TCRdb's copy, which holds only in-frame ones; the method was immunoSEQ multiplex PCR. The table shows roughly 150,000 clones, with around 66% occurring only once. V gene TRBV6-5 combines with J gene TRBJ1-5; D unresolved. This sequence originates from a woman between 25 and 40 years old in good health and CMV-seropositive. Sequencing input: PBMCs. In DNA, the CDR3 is TGTGCCAGCAGTCCCTTGGGCCAGCCCCAGCATTTT. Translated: CASSPLGQPQHF.